A selection of T cell receptor beta chains follows, all from one sample in a study of T cell responses to AZD1222 COVID-19 vaccine. Method: immunoSEQ multiplex PCR; TCRdb's copy keeps in-frame clones and lacks some. The sample includes 160,000 or so clones, 92% of them seen just once. The source material was peripheral blood, sampled 28 days after the second AZD1222 dose. These receptors originate from an adult who received the AZD1222 COVID-19 vaccine. Both conserved end residues are part of each CDR3. A D gene is named only where the DNA matches it firmly. Only part of the rows carry a size: once, few, many, or a class if the clone is expanded.

abundance: -
v_gene: TRBV5-1
j_gene: TRBJ2-2
d_gene: TRBD2
CDR3nt: TGCGCCAGCAGCTCGGGGACTAGCGGGGGCCCTAACACCGGGGAGCTGTTTTTT
CDR3aa: CASSSGTSGGPNTGELFF

abundance: -
v_gene: TRBV13
j_gene: TRBJ1-1
d_gene: TRBD1
CDR3nt: TGTGCCAGCAGCTCCTTGGGGGACAGCTACCTCCCCAGAGCTTTCTTT
CDR3aa: CASSSLGDSYLPRAFF

abundance: -
v_gene: TRBV14
j_gene: TRBJ1-2
d_gene: -
CDR3nt: TGTGCCAGCAGCCAAGATCTGAGGGCGGGACTCTATGGCTACACCTTC
CDR3aa: CASSQDLRAGLYGYTF

abundance: -
v_gene: TRBV5-1
j_gene: TRBJ1-1
d_gene: -
CDR3nt: TGCGCCAGCAGCTTGTATCAGGGTGCCACTGAAGCTTTCTTT
CDR3aa: CASSLYQGATEAFF

abundance: -
v_gene: TRBV7-9
j_gene: TRBJ1-4
d_gene: TRBD1
CDR3nt: TGTGCCAGCAGCAAGGGGACAGGGGGGGATGAAAAACTGTTTTTT
CDR3aa: CASSKGTGGDEKLFF

abundance: -
v_gene: TRBV5-6
j_gene: TRBJ1-1
d_gene: -
CDR3nt: TGTGCCAGCAGCTTGGTGCTTTGGGCGAACACTGAAGCTTTCTTT
CDR3aa: CASSLVLWANTEAFF

abundance: once
v_gene: TRBV18
j_gene: TRBJ1-1
d_gene: -
CDR3nt: TGTGCCAGCTCACCAACGGGGCGAGAGGGGACTGAAGCTTTCTTT
CDR3aa: CASSPTGREGTEAFF

abundance: -
v_gene: TRBV19
j_gene: TRBJ1-1
d_gene: TRBD1
CDR3nt: TGTGCCAGTAGTCCCCGGGAGGGGGCGATCCTTCGGAACACTGAAGCTTTCTTT
CDR3aa: CASSPREGAILRNTEAFF

abundance: -
v_gene: TRBV16
j_gene: TRBJ1-4
d_gene: -
CDR3nt: TGTGCCAGCAGCCAACGGAAGGAAAAACTGTTTTTT
CDR3aa: CASSQRKEKLFF

abundance: -
v_gene: TRBV10-3
j_gene: TRBJ1-1
d_gene: -
CDR3nt: TGTGCCATCAGTGAGGGCGCGGGGGGGAACACTGAAGCTTTCTTT
CDR3aa: CAISEGAGGNTEAFF

abundance: -
v_gene: TRBV27
j_gene: TRBJ2-2
d_gene: -
CDR3nt: TGTGCCAGCAGTTTACAGAGCACCGGGGAGCTGTTTTTT
CDR3aa: CASSLQSTGELFF

abundance: -
v_gene: TRBV30
j_gene: TRBJ1-1
d_gene: TRBD1
CDR3nt: TGTGCCTGGTCCAAACAGGACAGGGGGAGATCTTTCTTT
CDR3aa: CAWSKQDRGRSFF

abundance: -
v_gene: TRBV3-1/TRBV3-2
j_gene: TRBJ1-4
d_gene: -
CDR3nt: TGTGCCAGCAGCCTTGGGACCTACGCGGAAAAACTGTTTTTT
CDR3aa: CASSLGTYAEKLFF

abundance: -
v_gene: TRBV4-1
j_gene: TRBJ2-1
d_gene: -
CDR3nt: TGCGCCAGCAGCCAAGAGCAAAATGAGCAGTTCTTC
CDR3aa: CASSQEQNEQFF

abundance: -
v_gene: TRBV6-5
j_gene: TRBJ1-1
d_gene: -
CDR3nt: TGTGCCAGCAGGTACAGGGAGAACACTGAAGCTTTCTTT
CDR3aa: CASRYRENTEAFF

abundance: -
v_gene: TRBV5-1
j_gene: TRBJ1-3
d_gene: -
CDR3nt: TGCGCCAGCAGCTCCGGGTGGGAAGCCGCCTCTGGAAACACCATATATTTT
CDR3aa: CASSSGWEAASGNTIYF

abundance: -
v_gene: TRBV27
j_gene: TRBJ2-7
d_gene: -
CDR3nt: TGTGCCAGCAGGGCGGGGGCAAAACAGTACTTC
CDR3aa: CASRAGAKQYF

abundance: -
v_gene: TRBV6-2/TRBV6-3
j_gene: TRBJ1-5
d_gene: -
CDR3nt: TGTGCCAGCAGTTACTGGTCAGGGGCCAGGCAGCCCCAGCATTTT
CDR3aa: CASSYWSGARQPQHF

abundance: -
v_gene: TRBV19
j_gene: TRBJ1-4
d_gene: -
CDR3nt: TGTGCCAGTAGTAGATGGGCTAATGAAAAACTGTTTTTT
CDR3aa: CASSRWANEKLFF

abundance: -
v_gene: TRBV19
j_gene: TRBJ2-3
d_gene: -
CDR3nt: TGTGCCAGTAGTATTAAGGCCTCTAGCACAGATACGCAGTATTTT
CDR3aa: CASSIKASSTDTQYF

abundance: -
v_gene: TRBV6-2/TRBV6-3
j_gene: TRBJ1-5
d_gene: -
CDR3nt: TGTGCCAGCAGTGACCCTAGAGAGCCCCAGCATTTT
CDR3aa: CASSDPREPQHF

abundance: -
v_gene: TRBV27
j_gene: TRBJ1-2
d_gene: TRBD1
CDR3nt: TGTGCCAGCAGTCCCGGGACAGGGGTATATGGCTACACCTTC
CDR3aa: CASSPGTGVYGYTF

abundance: -
v_gene: TRBV18
j_gene: TRBJ1-2
d_gene: -
CDR3nt: TGTGCCAGCTCACCACTTTCCGGGAGGTATGGCTACACCTTC
CDR3aa: CASSPLSGRYGYTF

abundance: -
v_gene: TRBV28
j_gene: TRBJ1-2
d_gene: TRBD1
CDR3nt: TGTGCCAGCAGGATGCTACAGGGGTTTGGCGGCTACACCTTC
CDR3aa: CASRMLQGFGGYTF

abundance: -
v_gene: TRBV18
j_gene: TRBJ1-1
d_gene: -
CDR3nt: TGTGCCAGCTCACCTCGGGACCCGGGAGGCACTGAAGCTTTCTTT
CDR3aa: CASSPRDPGGTEAFF

abundance: -
v_gene: TRBV5-6
j_gene: TRBJ1-6
d_gene: -
CDR3nt: TGTGCCAGCAGCTCCCGCCGGGGGGCGAAATCACCCCTCCACTTT
CDR3aa: CASSSRRGAKSPLHF

abundance: -
v_gene: TRBV21-1
j_gene: TRBJ1-4
d_gene: -
CDR3nt: TGTGCCAGCAGCAATGACGCGGTTGCAACTAATGAAAAACTGTTTTTT
CDR3aa: CASSNDAVATNEKLFF

abundance: -
v_gene: TRBV7-2
j_gene: TRBJ2-1
d_gene: -
CDR3nt: TGTGCCAGCAGCTTAAGACAGATAATCTACAATGAGCAGTTCTTC
CDR3aa: CASSLRQIIYNEQFF

abundance: -
v_gene: TRBV19
j_gene: TRBJ1-5
d_gene: -
CDR3nt: TGTGCCAGTAGTATGGGGGAGTCCAATCAGCCCCAGCATTTT
CDR3aa: CASSMGESNQPQHF

abundance: once
v_gene: TRBV19
j_gene: TRBJ2-7
d_gene: -
CDR3nt: TGTGCCAGTAGTATAGGGGCGGGGAGCTCCTACGAGCAGTACTTC
CDR3aa: CASSIGAGSSYEQYF

abundance: -
v_gene: TRBV19
j_gene: TRBJ2-5
d_gene: TRBD2
CDR3nt: TGTGCCAGTAGTAGGAGACTAGCGGGGGGCCCCCTACAAGAGACCCAGTACTTC
CDR3aa: CASSRRLAGGPLQETQYF

abundance: -
v_gene: TRBV27
j_gene: TRBJ2-5
d_gene: -
CDR3nt: TGTGCCAGCAGTCGTCTGGGGGTGGACGAGACCCAGTACTTC
CDR3aa: CASSRLGVDETQYF

abundance: few
v_gene: TRBV4-1
j_gene: TRBJ2-7
d_gene: TRBD1
CDR3nt: TGCGCCAGCAGCCAAGGGGATGGACAGGGGGCATTCAACGAGCAGTACTTC
CDR3aa: CASSQGDGQGAFNEQYF

abundance: once
v_gene: TRBV20-1
j_gene: TRBJ2-3
d_gene: -
CDR3nt: TGCAGTGCTAGTCCCTATGGGCTAGGGGGAGATACGCAGTATTTT
CDR3aa: CSASPYGLGGDTQYF

abundance: -
v_gene: TRBV10-3
j_gene: TRBJ1-1
d_gene: -
CDR3nt: TGTGCCATCAGTGAGTCGATTGGTGAAGCTTTCTTT
CDR3aa: CAISESIGEAFF

abundance: -
v_gene: TRBV4-1
j_gene: TRBJ2-2
d_gene: TRBD2
CDR3nt: TGCGCCAGCAGCCAAGATTGGGCCGGTAGCGGGTATGGGGAGCTGTTTTTT
CDR3aa: CASSQDWAGSGYGELFF

abundance: -
v_gene: TRBV7-6
j_gene: TRBJ2-7
d_gene: TRBD1
CDR3nt: TGTGCCAGCAGTTTAGACAGGGGGCCGATCTACGAGCAGTACTTC
CDR3aa: CASSLDRGPIYEQYF

abundance: few
v_gene: TRBV30
j_gene: TRBJ1-5
d_gene: TRBD1
CDR3nt: TGTGCCTGGAGTGGAGGACAGGGGGGTTATCAGCCCCAGCATTTT
CDR3aa: CAWSGGQGGYQPQHF

abundance: -
v_gene: TRBV4-2
j_gene: TRBJ2-1
d_gene: -
CDR3nt: TGTGCCAGCAGCCAAGATGGGCTAGGGGCCTACAATGAGCAGTTCTTC
CDR3aa: CASSQDGLGAYNEQFF

abundance: -
v_gene: TRBV29-1
j_gene: TRBJ1-5
d_gene: -
CDR3nt: TGCAGCGTTGACAAGATAGCGGGCAATCAGCCCCAGCATTTT
CDR3aa: CSVDKIAGNQPQHF

abundance: -
v_gene: TRBV29-1
j_gene: TRBJ1-2
d_gene: -
CDR3nt: TGCAGCGTCCGAGGGGGATTTTCGAGTTCCAATGGCTACACCTTC
CDR3aa: CSVRGGFSSSNGYTF

abundance: -
v_gene: TRBV3-1/TRBV3-2
j_gene: TRBJ2-1
d_gene: -
CDR3nt: TGTGCCAGCAGCAGGGGCCCCTACAATGAGCAGTTCTTC
CDR3aa: CASSRGPYNEQFF

abundance: once
v_gene: TRBV4-2
j_gene: TRBJ1-1
d_gene: -
CDR3nt: TGTGCCAGCAGCCAGGCCAGGGGTATGGGGAACACTGAAGCTTTCTTT
CDR3aa: CASSQARGMGNTEAFF

abundance: -
v_gene: TRBV12-3/TRBV12-4
j_gene: TRBJ2-2
d_gene: -
CDR3nt: TGTGCCAGCAGTTTCCCCCCCGGGGAGCTGTTTTTT
CDR3aa: CASSFPPGELFF

abundance: -
v_gene: TRBV5-6
j_gene: TRBJ1-2
d_gene: TRBD1
CDR3nt: TGTGCCAGCAGCGAATGGGACAGGGGCGAATTCTATGGCTACACCTTC
CDR3aa: CASSEWDRGEFYGYTF

abundance: -
v_gene: TRBV19
j_gene: TRBJ2-2
d_gene: -
CDR3nt: TGTGCCAGTAGTATCCGCCCAATTGACGCGAACACCGGGGAGCTGTTTTTT
CDR3aa: CASSIRPIDANTGELFF

abundance: -
v_gene: TRBV27
j_gene: TRBJ1-6
d_gene: -
CDR3nt: TGTGCCAGCAGTTTATTAGGAGGGGAATCACCCCTCCACTTT
CDR3aa: CASSLLGGESPLHF

abundance: -
v_gene: TRBV5-1
j_gene: TRBJ2-1
d_gene: -
CDR3nt: TGCGCCAGCAGCTTGGTAGGGATGGGCTCCTACAATGAGCAGTTCTTC
CDR3aa: CASSLVGMGSYNEQFF

abundance: -
v_gene: TRBV11-1
j_gene: TRBJ2-6
d_gene: TRBD1
CDR3nt: TGTGCCAGCAGCTTCAGGGGGCCTGGGGCCAACGTCCTGACTTTC
CDR3aa: CASSFRGPGANVLTF

abundance: -
v_gene: TRBV20-1
j_gene: TRBJ1-1
d_gene: -
CDR3nt: TGCAGTGCTAGGCGGGGGTGGGCTTTCTTT
CDR3aa: CSARRGWAFF

abundance: -
v_gene: TRBV2
j_gene: TRBJ2-7
d_gene: -
CDR3nt: TGTGCCAGCAGTGGGACCTACGAGCAGTACTTC
CDR3aa: CASSGTYEQYF

abundance: once
v_gene: TRBV5-4
j_gene: TRBJ1-1
d_gene: -
CDR3nt: TGTGCCAGCAGCACCGAACACAGGCTAGAAGCTTTCTTT
CDR3aa: CASSTEHRLEAFF

abundance: -
v_gene: TRBV10-3
j_gene: TRBJ2-1
d_gene: -
CDR3nt: TGTGCCAGAAAGACAGAGGCCCCGTACAATGAGCAGTTCTTC
CDR3aa: CARKTEAPYNEQFF

abundance: -
v_gene: TRBV7-6
j_gene: TRBJ1-1
d_gene: -
CDR3nt: TGTGCCAGCAGCTCCGGTTGGGGGGGCAAGAACACTGAAGCTTTCTTT
CDR3aa: CASSSGWGGKNTEAFF